This is a list of T cell receptor beta chains from one sample in a study of blood T cells in healthy people across ages. From the 5' RACE reads, TCRdb called clonotypes with MiXCR, one entry per CDR3 protein. The data show over a million distinct CDR3 sequences, approximately 59% seen once. Sequencing was performed on blood. These receptors came from a man between 18 and 35 years old in good health. The CDR3 runs from the conserved cysteine through the conserved F or W. The D gene is left open where the match is weak. The size of a clone is reported for some rows only, either as once, few or many, or as a class for expanded clones.

d_gene: -; j_gene: TRBJ2-4; v_gene: TRBV27; abundance: -; CDR3aa: CASSSSNKNIQYF; CDR3nt: TGTGCCAGCAGTTCCAGTAACAAAAACATTCAGTACTTC
d_gene: -; j_gene: TRBJ2-7; v_gene: TRBV6-5; abundance: once; CDR3aa: CASSYSTGLNEQYF; CDR3nt: TGTGCCAGCAGTTACTCAACAGGGCTAAACGAGCAGTACTTC
d_gene: -; j_gene: TRBJ2-1; v_gene: TRBV6-4; abundance: -; CDR3aa: CASSDSIGGHNEQFF; CDR3nt: TGTGCCAGCAGTGACTCGATCGGGGGACACAATGAGCAGTTCTTC
d_gene: -; j_gene: TRBJ2-1; v_gene: TRBV7-2; abundance: many; CDR3aa: CASSLDLLVNEQFF; CDR3nt: TGTGCCAGCAGCTTAGATCTTTTAGTCAATGAGCAGTTCTTC
d_gene: -; j_gene: TRBJ1-2; v_gene: TRBV10-3; abundance: -; CDR3aa: CAISESFSRGSGYTF; CDR3nt: TGTGCCATCAGTGAGTCGTTCAGCCGGGGGTCTGGCTACACCTTC
d_gene: -; j_gene: TRBJ1-6; v_gene: TRBV28; abundance: few; CDR3aa: CASSFRAFNSPLHF; CDR3nt: TGTGCCAGCAGCTTCCGGGCTTTTAATTCACCCCTCCACTTT
d_gene: -; j_gene: TRBJ1-4; v_gene: TRBV5-1; abundance: -; CDR3aa: CASGRGEPNEKLFF; CDR3nt: TGCGCCAGCGGAAGAGGGGAACCTAATGAAAAACTGTTTTTT
d_gene: -; j_gene: TRBJ2-3; v_gene: TRBV6-5; abundance: -; CDR3aa: CASSRDWVSTDTQYF; CDR3nt: TGTGCCAGCAGTCGGGACTGGGTTTCCACAGATACGCAGTATTTT
d_gene: TRBD1; j_gene: TRBJ1-1; v_gene: TRBV10-3; abundance: once; CDR3aa: CATGQGSEDTEAFF; CDR3nt: TGTGCCACTGGACAGGGGAGTGAGGACACTGAAGCTTTCTTT
d_gene: -; j_gene: TRBJ1-2; v_gene: TRBV6-1; abundance: -; CDR3aa: CASCPGEGSNWFDYGYTF; CDR3nt: TGTGCCAGCTGCCCAGGGGAGGGATCTAACTGGTTTGACTATGGCTACACCTTC
d_gene: -; j_gene: TRBJ1-1; v_gene: TRBV7-9; abundance: -; CDR3aa: CASSSDSRVGTEAFF; CDR3nt: TGTGCCAGCAGCTCGGACAGCAGGGTGGGCACTGAAGCTTTCTTT
d_gene: TRBD2; j_gene: TRBJ2-3; v_gene: TRBV2; abundance: -; CDR3aa: CASSAGTSGRYTQYF; CDR3nt: TGTGCCAGCAGTGCGGGGACTAGCGGGAGGTATACGCAGTATTTT
d_gene: -; j_gene: TRBJ1-5; v_gene: TRBV12-3/TRBV12-4; abundance: -; CDR3aa: CASSPPGVGQPQHF; CDR3nt: TGTGCCAGCAGTCCCCCGGGGGTCGGTCAGCCCCAGCATTTT
d_gene: -; j_gene: TRBJ2-1; v_gene: TRBV10-2; abundance: -; CDR3aa: CASSESGSGSGNEQFF; CDR3nt: TGCGCCAGCAGTGAGTCGGGTAGCGGTAGTGGGAATGAGCAGTTCTTC
d_gene: TRBD2; j_gene: TRBJ2-2; v_gene: TRBV4-3; abundance: once; CDR3aa: CASSQGLAGGQNTGELFF; CDR3nt: TGCGCCAGCAGCCAAGGACTAGCGGGGGGGCAGAACACCGGGGAGCTGTTTTTT
d_gene: TRBD1; j_gene: TRBJ2-7; v_gene: TRBV29-1; abundance: -; CDR3aa: CSVEEGTGGSYEQYF; CDR3nt: TGCAGCGTTGAAGAAGGGACAGGGGGCTCCTACGAGCAGTACTTC
d_gene: TRBD2; j_gene: TRBJ2-1; v_gene: TRBV10-3; abundance: -; CDR3aa: CAISESRGGDEQFF; CDR3nt: TGTGCCATCAGTGAGTCGCGGGGGGGCGATGAGCAGTTCTTC
d_gene: -; j_gene: TRBJ1-2; v_gene: TRBV28; abundance: few; CDR3aa: CASTSPNYGYTF; CDR3nt: TGTGCCAGCACCTCCCCTAACTATGGCTACACCTTC
d_gene: -; j_gene: TRBJ1-6; v_gene: TRBV4-3; abundance: -; CDR3aa: CASSQEGSLFGSPLHF; CDR3nt: TGCGCCAGCAGCCAAGAGGGGTCCCTATTCGGATCACCCCTCCACTTT
d_gene: -; j_gene: TRBJ1-1; v_gene: TRBV10-1; abundance: few; CDR3aa: CASSESGATEAFF; CDR3nt: TGCGCCAGCAGTGAGTCGGGCGCCACTGAAGCTTTCTTT
d_gene: TRBD1; j_gene: TRBJ2-1; v_gene: TRBV19; abundance: -; CDR3aa: CATKTGGAGVMQFF; CDR3nt: TGTGCCACAAAGACAGGGGGCGCGGGGGTCATGCAGTTCTTC
d_gene: -; j_gene: TRBJ1-2; v_gene: TRBV20-1; abundance: many; CDR3aa: CSAEQGSLYGYTF; CDR3nt: TGCAGTGCGGAACAGGGAAGTCTGTATGGCTACACCTTC
d_gene: TRBD1; j_gene: TRBJ2-7; v_gene: TRBV6-5; abundance: -; CDR3aa: CASSSPGTGFTYEQYF; CDR3nt: TGTGCCAGCAGCTCCCCCGGGACAGGGTTCACCTACGAGCAGTACTTC
d_gene: -; j_gene: TRBJ1-1; v_gene: TRBV6-2/TRBV6-3; abundance: -; CDR3aa: CASSYRQSSDNTEAFF; CDR3nt: TGTGCCAGCAGCTACCGACAATCTAGTGACAACACTGAAGCTTTCTTT
d_gene: -; j_gene: TRBJ1-6; v_gene: TRBV9; abundance: -; CDR3aa: CASSLLWGGGNNSPLHF; CDR3nt: TGTGCCAGCAGTCTCCTCTGGGGTGGGGGGAATAATTCACCCCTCCACTTT
d_gene: -; j_gene: TRBJ1-2; v_gene: TRBV10-3; abundance: few; CDR3aa: CAISDMRNWNYGYTF; CDR3nt: TGTGCCATCAGTGATATGAGAAATTGGAACTATGGCTACACCTTC
d_gene: TRBD1; j_gene: TRBJ2-7; v_gene: TRBV4-1; abundance: few; CDR3aa: CASSHRGRGIYEQYF; CDR3nt: TGCGCCAGCAGCCATAGAGGCAGGGGGATCTACGAGCAGTACTTC
d_gene: TRBD2; j_gene: TRBJ2-3; v_gene: TRBV2; abundance: -; CDR3aa: CASSELSLTSGRKVFADTQYF; CDR3nt: TGCGCCAGCAGTGAGTTGAGTTTGACTAGCGGGAGGAAGGTGTTTGCAGATACGCAGTATTTT
d_gene: -; j_gene: TRBJ2-3; v_gene: TRBV4-1; abundance: -; CDR3aa: CAGSQEGTQYF; CDR3nt: TGCGCCGGCAGCCAAGAAGGTACGCAGTATTTT
d_gene: TRBD2; j_gene: TRBJ2-2; v_gene: TRBV4-1; abundance: -; CDR3aa: CASSQLAGGSGELFF; CDR3nt: TGTGCCAGCAGCCAATTAGCGGGAGGATCCGGGGAGCTGTTTTTT
d_gene: -; j_gene: TRBJ2-7; v_gene: TRBV27; abundance: -; CDR3aa: CASSARRPYEQYF; CDR3nt: TGTGCCAGCAGTGCCCGACGGCCCTACGAGCAGTACTTC
d_gene: -; j_gene: TRBJ2-5; v_gene: TRBV20-1; abundance: -; CDR3aa: CSAADAPPQETQYF; CDR3nt: TGCAGTGCAGCCGACGCACCGCCACAAGAGACCCAGTACTTC
d_gene: TRBD2; j_gene: TRBJ2-1; v_gene: TRBV20-1; abundance: -; CDR3aa: CSAQRGYNEQFF; CDR3nt: TGCAGTGCTCAGCGGGGCTACAATGAGCAGTTCTTC
d_gene: TRBD2; j_gene: TRBJ2-7; v_gene: TRBV3-1; abundance: few; CDR3aa: CASKLAGGRDYEQYF; CDR3nt: TGTGCCAGCAAACTAGCGGGGGGCCGGGATTACGAGCAGTACTTC
d_gene: TRBD1; j_gene: TRBJ1-2; v_gene: TRBV12-3/TRBV12-4; abundance: -; CDR3aa: CANSPTTGAPVYGYTF; CDR3nt: TGTGCCAACAGTCCTACGACAGGGGCCCCTGTCTATGGCTACACCTTC
d_gene: TRBD2; j_gene: TRBJ2-3; v_gene: TRBV4-1; abundance: -; CDR3aa: CASSQVILGGGAHEQYF; CDR3nt: TGCGCCAGCAGCCAAGTCATATTGGGCGGGGGGGCTCATGAGCAGTATTTT
d_gene: -; j_gene: TRBJ2-7; v_gene: TRBV10-2; abundance: many; CDR3aa: CASSETEYEQYF; CDR3nt: TGCGCCAGCAGTGAGACTGAATACGAGCAGTACTTC
d_gene: -; j_gene: TRBJ2-7; v_gene: TRBV3-1; abundance: -; CDR3aa: CASSRHMDSYEQYF; CDR3nt: TGTGCCAGCAGCCGCCACATGGACTCCTACGAGCAGTACTTC
d_gene: TRBD1; j_gene: TRBJ2-7; v_gene: TRBV7-2; abundance: many; CDR3aa: CASSLRVTTGGLIPDYEQYF; CDR3nt: TGTGCCAGCAGCTTACGGGTAACCACAGGGGGCTTGATCCCGGACTACGAGCAGTACTTC
d_gene: TRBD2; j_gene: TRBJ2-3; v_gene: TRBV6-6; abundance: few; CDR3aa: CASSSSGGAPDTQYF; CDR3nt: TGTGCCAGCAGCTCTAGCGGGGGGGCCCCAGATACGCAGTATTTT
d_gene: -; j_gene: TRBJ2-1; v_gene: TRBV15; abundance: -; CDR3aa: CATSRDPQRQRNEQFF; CDR3nt: TGTGCCACCAGCAGAGATCCCCAGCGGCAGAGGAATGAGCAGTTCTTC
d_gene: TRBD2; j_gene: TRBJ2-7; v_gene: TRBV29-1; abundance: few; CDR3aa: CSVREGEQYF; CDR3nt: TGCAGCGTTAGGGAGGGCGAGCAGTACTTC
d_gene: -; j_gene: TRBJ2-5; v_gene: TRBV27; abundance: -; CDR3aa: CASNPTKGRQETQYF; CDR3nt: TGTGCCAGCAACCCCACGAAGGGGAGACAAGAGACCCAGTACTTC
d_gene: -; j_gene: TRBJ1-1; v_gene: TRBV20-1; abundance: -; CDR3aa: CSVLRGGGEAFF; CDR3nt: TGCAGTGTACTGAGAGGGGGGGGTGAAGCTTTCTTT
d_gene: -; j_gene: TRBJ2-2; v_gene: TRBV6-5; abundance: -; CDR3aa: CASTGSPGSGELFF; CDR3nt: TGTGCCAGCACGGGAAGCCCTGGGTCCGGGGAGCTGTTTTTT
d_gene: TRBD1; j_gene: TRBJ1-1; v_gene: TRBV4-3; abundance: -; CDR3aa: CASSQLQGETEAFF; CDR3nt: TGCGCCAGCAGCCAACTACAGGGGGAGACTGAAGCTTTCTTT
d_gene: TRBD1; j_gene: TRBJ1-1; v_gene: TRBV29-1; abundance: -; CDR3aa: CSVEPGQEAFF; CDR3nt: TGCAGCGTAGAACCGGGACAGGAAGCTTTCTTT
d_gene: -; j_gene: TRBJ2-4; v_gene: TRBV29-1; abundance: few; CDR3aa: CSVEDLAGTTKNIQYF; CDR3nt: TGCAGCGTTGAAGATCTTGCCGGGACAACCAAAAACATTCAGTACTTC
d_gene: -; j_gene: TRBJ2-7; v_gene: TRBV28; abundance: -; CDR3aa: CASKTTDQQYF; CDR3nt: TGTGCCAGCAAAACTACGGATCAGCAGTACTTC
d_gene: TRBD1; j_gene: TRBJ2-5; v_gene: TRBV20-1; abundance: -; CDR3aa: CSARKDRGVVETQYF; CDR3nt: TGCAGTGCTAGAAAGGACAGGGGTGTGGTAGAGACCCAGTACTTC
d_gene: -; j_gene: TRBJ1-1; v_gene: TRBV6-1; abundance: -; CDR3aa: CASTHLPGQGPPGGEAFF; CDR3nt: TGTGCCAGCACCCACCTTCCGGGGCAGGGCCCTCCTGGAGGGGAAGCTTTCTTT
d_gene: -; j_gene: TRBJ2-5; v_gene: TRBV13; abundance: -; CDR3aa: CASSYGTRETQYF; CDR3nt: TGTGCCAGCAGCTACGGGACCCGAGAGACCCAGTACTTC
d_gene: -; j_gene: TRBJ1-5; v_gene: TRBV27; abundance: -; CDR3aa: CASRTGGGPQHF; CDR3nt: TGTGCCAGCAGAACGGGGGGCGGGCCCCAGCATTTT
d_gene: -; j_gene: TRBJ2-7; v_gene: TRBV4-3; abundance: few; CDR3aa: CASSQVGGPSYEQYF; CDR3nt: TGCGCCAGCAGCCAAGTTGGGGGGCCTTCCTACGAGCAGTACTTC
d_gene: TRBD2; j_gene: TRBJ2-3; v_gene: TRBV5-1; abundance: once; CDR3aa: CASSVSSGSGTDTQSF; CDR3nt: TGCGCCAGCAGCGTCTCTAGCGGGAGTGGCACAGATACGCAGTCTTTT
d_gene: -; j_gene: TRBJ2-7; v_gene: TRBV2; abundance: few; CDR3aa: CASSELGGTYEQYF; CDR3nt: TGTGCCAGCAGTGAATTGGGCGGAACCTACGAGCAGTACTTC
d_gene: -; j_gene: TRBJ2-5; v_gene: TRBV4-1; abundance: -; CDR3aa: CASSQGGLGVRETQYF; CDR3nt: TGCGCCAGCAGCCAAGGGGGGCTCGGGGTTAGAGAGACCCAGTACTTC
d_gene: TRBD2; j_gene: TRBJ2-7; v_gene: TRBV27; abundance: -; CDR3aa: CASSFRLAGGGSYEQYF; CDR3nt: TGTGCCAGCAGTTTCCGTCTAGCGGGAGGGGGCAGCTACGAGCAGTACTTC